The 11 T cell receptor beta chains given below trace back to one sample, sequenced in a study of cytomegalovirus exposure and HLA in healthy donors. It was with 60 Vbeta and 13 Jbeta primers that the PCR ran. The protocol was immunoSEQ multiplex PCR, while the TCRdb copy is restricted to in-frame clones and leaves out a portion. The sample consists of about 260,000 clones, about four fifths of them appearing once. The sample comprised PBMCs. The receptors were sampled from a woman in her thirties or forties in good health and CMV-seropositive.

The genes are TRBV27 and TRBJ1-4; 7 bases are shared with TRBD1. Germline V CDR1 and CDR2: MNHEY, SMNVEV (reference sequence). This CDR3 contains 15 residues. The junction had 3 bases not matched to a gene; V was cut back by 5 bases and J by 0 bases. CDR3 sequence: CASSPGQATNEKLFF. The CDR3 DNA is TGTGCCAGCAGTCCCGGACAGGCAACTAATGAAAAACTGTTTTTT. The whole variable domain, filled in from reference TRBV27 and TRBJ1-4, reads EAQVTQNPRYLITVTGKKLTVTCSQNMNHEYMSWYRQDPGLGLRQIYYSMNVEVTDKGDVPEGYKVSRKEKRNFPLILESPSPNQTSLYFCASSPGQATNEKLFFGSGTQLSVL.

The chain links TRBV4-3 to TRBJ2-3; D gene uncertain. V was trimmed by 0 bases and J by 8 bases, leaving 18 bases between them. Per germline, CDR1 LGHNA and CDR2 YSLEER. There are 16 residues in the CDR3. CDR3 loop: CASSQDSPRLRGTQYF. As DNA, the CDR3 is TGCGCCAGCAGCCAAGATAGTCCGCGACTTCGTGGTACGCAGTATTTT.

The chain uses TRBV2 and TRBJ2-7; TRBD1 is a possible D gene (5 bases). Trimming shortened V by 7 bases and J by 0 bases, and 13 bases separated the two germline ends. The germline gives CDR1 SNHLY, CDR2 FYNNEI. The CDR3 has 14 amino acids. The CDR3 loop reads CASNPQGSSYEQYF. For the CDR3, the DNA is TGTGCCAGCAATCCGCAGGGAAGCTCCTACGAGCAGTACTTC.

This clone has only a few counts. The rearrangement links TRBV6-5 to TRBJ2-4; 7 bases fit TRBD1. Germline V lookup: CDR1 MNHEY, CDR2 SVGAGI. The CDR3 runs 15 residues. J was trimmed by 4 bases and V by 3 bases; bases with no gene match: 6. DNA of the CDR3: TGTGCCAGCAGTTATCGACAGGGAAGTAAAAACATTCAGTACTTC. It yields the protein CASSYRQGSKNIQYF.

This clone occurred a few times. V and J are TRBV28 and TRBJ1-5; D remains ambiguous. V gave up 6 bases and J gave up 2 bases, with 11 bases separating them. The CDR3 extends over 14 amino acids. Germline V gives CDR1 MDHEN, CDR2 SYDVKM. The CDR3 reads CASSLVERNQPQHF. The DNA of the CDR3 is TGTGCCAGCAGCCTCGTCGAGCGCAATCAGCCCCAGCATTTT.

This chain connects TRBV6-6 to TRBJ1-1, with D possibly matching TRBD1 (6 bases). Germline CDR1 is MNHNY and CDR2 is SVGAGI (reference sequence). V gave up 0 bases and J gave up 4 bases, with 12 bases separating them. CDR3 length: 15 amino acids. The CDR3 loop reads CASSYSDRLGTEAFF. For the CDR3, the DNA is TGTGCCAGCAGTTACTCGGACAGATTAGGCACTGAAGCTTTCTTT.

A few counts support this clone. The chain uses TRBV10-3 and TRBJ1-1, with 8 bases lining up with TRBD1. V was pared by 2 bases and J by 3 bases, with 2 bases of the junction left unmatched. The germline CDR1 and CDR2 sequences are ENHRY and SYGVKD. The CDR3 spans 14 residues. CDR3 DNA: TGTGCCATCAGTGAGCAGGGGGCGCACACTGAAGCTTTCTTT. The encoded protein is CAISEQGAHTEAFF.

J is TRBJ2-2 and V is TRBV27, with TRBD2 matching over 13 bases. Germline assignment: CDR1 MNHEY and CDR2 SMNVEV (reference sequence). Trimming removed 5 bases from V and 2 bases from J; junction bases left unmatched: 8. This CDR3 has 18 residues. CDR3 sequence: CASSTGLAGEGNTGELFF. CDR3 nucleotide sequence: TGTGCCAGCAGTACCGGACTAGCGGGAGAGGGAAACACCGGGGAGCTGTTTTTT.

V usage is TRBV5-1 and J usage is TRBJ2-3; D is perhaps TRBD2 (5 bases). The CDR3 runs 13 residues. In germline, CDR1 is SGHRS, CDR2 YFSETQ. Trimming pared 1 base from V and 3 bases from J, leaving 6 bases between. The CDR3 loop reads CASSLRGTDTQYF. CDR3 sequence (DNA): TGCGCCAGCAGCTTGCGGGGAACAGATACGCAGTATTTT. Together with reference TRBV5-1 and TRBJ2-3, the CDR3 gives the full variable domain: KAGVTQTPRYLIKTRGQQVTLSCSPISGHRSVSWYQQTPGQGLQFLFEYFSETQRNKGNFPGRFSGRQFSNSRSEMNVSTLELGDSALYLCASSLRGTDTQYFGPGTRLTVL.

This clone was recorded only once. The chain has TRBV18 and TRBJ2-1; no clear D. V shed 3 bases and J shed 5 bases, with 20 bases lying between them. Looked up from germline, CDR1 is KGHSH and CDR2 is LQKENI. CDR3 length equals 17 residues. CDR3 residues: CASSPLKRIVNDNEQFF. CDR3 in DNA: TGTGCCAGCTCACCCCTTAAGAGGATAGTCAACGACAATGAGCAGTTCTTC.

The chain carries TRBV5-1 and TRBJ2-6, with D possibly TRBD1 on 6 matching bases. CDR1 SGHRS and CDR2 YFSETQ come from the germline V gene. The V end lost 7 bases, the J end lost 2 bases, and 10 bases lay between the germline ends. The CDR3 loop spans 14 amino acids. The DNA of the CDR3 is TGCGCCAGCGGACAGTCTCCTGGGGCCAACGTCCTGACTTTC. Its translation is CASGQSPGANVLTF.